Listed below are T cell receptor beta chains from one sample, sequenced in a study of Ad26.COV2.S vaccination and SARS-CoV-2 variants. Data came from immunoSEQ multiplex PCR; TCRdb stores just in-frame clones and leaves some out. The table lists around 370,000 clones, under 95% of them singletons. Source: peripheral blood, taken after recovery from COVID-19. These receptor sequences come from a human donor who had recovered from COVID-19. Each CDR3 is given with its conserved first and last residue. A D gene is named only where the DNA matches it firmly. Size is stated for part of the rows, as once, few or many counts, or as a class when the clone is expanded.

v_call: TRBV11-2
clone_size: .
j_call: TRBJ2-5
d_call: .
cdr3_nt: TGTGCCAGCAGCTCAGGACAGTTCCAAGAGACCCAGTACTTC
cdr3_aa: CASSSGQFQETQYF

v_call: TRBV24-1
clone_size: .
j_call: TRBJ1-5
d_call: .
cdr3_nt: TGTGCCACCAGTGATGGGGGCTCTCACCAGCATTTT
cdr3_aa: CATSDGGSHQHF

v_call: TRBV9
clone_size: .
j_call: TRBJ1-1
d_call: .
cdr3_nt: TGTGCCAGCAGCGTAGAGGGCAGGGGTTCCACTGAAGCTTTCTTT
cdr3_aa: CASSVEGRGSTEAFF

v_call: TRBV6-5
clone_size: .
j_call: TRBJ1-2
d_call: .
cdr3_nt: TGTGCCAGCAGTTACTCTTCGTTTAAGGGGGTTGGCTACACCTTC
cdr3_aa: CASSYSSFKGVGYTF

v_call: TRBV7-7
clone_size: .
j_call: TRBJ2-3
d_call: .
cdr3_nt: TGTGCCAGCAGCTTAGCGGGATTGGGAGGCGGTGAGCAGTATTTT
cdr3_aa: CASSLAGLGGGEQYF

v_call: TRBV12-3/TRBV12-4
clone_size: .
j_call: TRBJ2-7
d_call: .
cdr3_nt: TGTGCCAGCAGTTTAGCGAATTACGAGCAGTACTTC
cdr3_aa: CASSLANYEQYF

v_call: TRBV6-6
clone_size: .
j_call: TRBJ1-1
d_call: .
cdr3_nt: TGTGCCAGCAGGGACAGTGAAGCTTTCTTT
cdr3_aa: CASRDSEAFF

v_call: TRBV23-1
clone_size: .
j_call: TRBJ1-5
d_call: .
cdr3_nt: TGCGCCAGCAGTCAAATGGGGGAATTGTGCCATCAGCCCCAGCATTTT
cdr3_aa: CASSQMGELCHQPQHF

v_call: TRBV6-5
clone_size: .
j_call: TRBJ1-2
d_call: TRBD1
cdr3_nt: TGTGCCAGCACATCAGGGACAGGGGCCAAGGAAGGCTACACCTTC
cdr3_aa: CASTSGTGAKEGYTF

v_call: TRBV7-9
clone_size: .
j_call: TRBJ1-1
d_call: .
cdr3_nt: TGTGCCAGCAGCCCTAGGGACACTGAAGCTTTCTTT
cdr3_aa: CASSPRDTEAFF

v_call: TRBV3-1/TRBV3-2
clone_size: few
j_call: TRBJ2-1
d_call: .
cdr3_nt: TGTGCCAGCAGCAGATCTCTCTGGGACAATGAGCAGTTCTTC
cdr3_aa: CASSRSLWDNEQFF

v_call: TRBV27
clone_size: .
j_call: TRBJ2-1
d_call: TRBD1
cdr3_nt: TGTGCCAGCAGTACCTCAGACAGGGGCAGATACCATGAGCAGTTCTTC
cdr3_aa: CASSTSDRGRYHEQFF

v_call: TRBV11-2
clone_size: once
j_call: TRBJ2-3
d_call: .
cdr3_nt: TGTGCCAGCAGCTTATCTCCCGTCACAGATACGCAGTATTTT
cdr3_aa: CASSLSPVTDTQYF

v_call: TRBV14
clone_size: .
j_call: TRBJ2-5
d_call: .
cdr3_nt: TGTGCCAGCAGCCAGACTCAAGGTCAACCCGGACAGACCCAGTACTTC
cdr3_aa: CASSQTQGQPGQTQYF

v_call: TRBV18
clone_size: .
j_call: TRBJ2-2
d_call: .
cdr3_nt: TGTGCCAGCTCACCACTGAAGACGAACACCGGGGAGCTGTTTTTT
cdr3_aa: CASSPLKTNTGELFF

v_call: TRBV4-3
clone_size: .
j_call: TRBJ2-1
d_call: TRBD2
cdr3_nt: TGCGCCAGCAGCCAAGTTTTTTCGGGGGGGCCCTATGGGGGTGAGCAGTTCTTC
cdr3_aa: CASSQVFSGGPYGGEQFF

v_call: TRBV5-6
clone_size: .
j_call: TRBJ1-6
d_call: .
cdr3_nt: TGTGCCAGCAGCTTGGCCGGCAACAACCCCTATAATTCACCCCTCCACTTT
cdr3_aa: CASSLAGNNPYNSPLHF

v_call: TRBV12-3/TRBV12-4
clone_size: few
j_call: TRBJ2-7
d_call: .
cdr3_nt: TGTGCCAGCAGTTTAAGGGGGAAGCAGTACTTC
cdr3_aa: CASSLRGKQYF

v_call: TRBV7-9
clone_size: .
j_call: TRBJ1-4
d_call: .
cdr3_nt: TGTGCCAGCAGCTTAGACCTCGGGACCCTCAAAACCGAAAAACTGTTTTTT
cdr3_aa: CASSLDLGTLKTEKLFF

v_call: TRBV2
clone_size: .
j_call: TRBJ1-1
d_call: .
cdr3_nt: TGTGCCAGCGCCGACAGGAGGAACACTGAAGCTTTCTTT
cdr3_aa: CASADRRNTEAFF

v_call: TRBV7-9
clone_size: .
j_call: TRBJ1-1
d_call: .
cdr3_nt: TGTGCCAGCAGCAGTACAGCAGGGAGTGGCACTGAAGCTTTCTTT
cdr3_aa: CASSSTAGSGTEAFF

v_call: TRBV3-1/TRBV3-2
clone_size: .
j_call: TRBJ2-1
d_call: .
cdr3_nt: TGTGCCAGCAGCCAAGGACCGAGCTCCTACAATGAGCAGTTCTTC
cdr3_aa: CASSQGPSSYNEQFF

v_call: TRBV27
clone_size: .
j_call: TRBJ1-6
d_call: TRBD1
cdr3_nt: TGTGCCAGCAGCCTGGGACAGGGTGTTCCACCCCTCCACTTT
cdr3_aa: CASSLGQGVPPLHF

v_call: TRBV10-3
clone_size: .
j_call: TRBJ1-2
d_call: TRBD1
cdr3_nt: TGTGCCATCATGTCGACAGGGGGATATGGCTACACCTTC
cdr3_aa: CAIMSTGGYGYTF

v_call: TRBV18
clone_size: .
j_call: TRBJ1-1
d_call: TRBD1
cdr3_nt: TGTGCCAGCTCACCACCCGGGACAGGGAGAACTGAAGCTTTCTTT
cdr3_aa: CASSPPGTGRTEAFF

v_call: TRBV5-1
clone_size: .
j_call: TRBJ1-6
d_call: .
cdr3_nt: TGCGCCAGCAGCTGGGGGGATAATTCACCCCTCCACTTT
cdr3_aa: CASSWGDNSPLHF

v_call: TRBV7-9
clone_size: .
j_call: TRBJ2-1
d_call: .
cdr3_nt: TGTGCCAGCAGCGAAGGGGGTGTCGGTTACAATGAGCAGTTCTTC
cdr3_aa: CASSEGGVGYNEQFF

v_call: TRBV5-8
clone_size: once
j_call: TRBJ1-1
d_call: TRBD1
cdr3_nt: TGTGCCAGCAGCTTGTGGGGGACAGGGGTTGCTGAAGCTTTCTTT
cdr3_aa: CASSLWGTGVAEAFF

v_call: TRBV4-1
clone_size: .
j_call: TRBJ2-5
d_call: .
cdr3_nt: TGCGCCAGCAGCCAAGTTAACCGGGCTTCGGAGACCCAGTACTTC
cdr3_aa: CASSQVNRASETQYF